Reported below is one T cell receptor beta chain. It has no known antigen specificity. No per-base quality is available; no much larger clone lies one base away. These data originate in a study of T cell responses to AZD1222 COVID-19 vaccine (dated by TCRdb to the early 2020s). Some background on the complete study: TCR sequencing was performed for 230 to 250 trial participants, of whom about 210 were given two doses of AZD1222 and approximately 25 were given two doses of MenACWY control vaccine. Trial participants were enrolled by age into 18-55, 56-69 and 70-plus year subgroups, with 148, 28 and 57 TCR-sequenced participants respectively.

This specimen's time point label, per the study, means: about 28 days (+/-7) after the second vaccine dose. AZD1222 recipients whose second dose came at about 4 weeks and those whose second dose came at about 12 weeks were combined into one group, since spike-specific TCR depth and breadth did not differ between the two schedules. The vaccinee samples were drawn from two UK trials, COV001 and COV002, one of which was a single-blind randomized controlled phase 2/3 trial testing AZD1222 (ChAdOx1 nCoV-19) in healthy adults. For TCRbeta chain sequencing, PBMC samples were collected from trial participants at day 0 and at day 28 after the second dose. CDR3 length: 14 amino acids, cysteine to phenylalanine. The DNA shown is the 42-base CDR3, in frame from base 1. V drops 2 bases and J drops 6 bases, leaving 11 bases in between. CDR1 is given as MNHEY and CDR2 as SVGEGT, both from the germline V gene. The CDR3 regions of human TCRbeta chains were subjected to immunosequencing. Regarding the original processing steps: TCRs in the repertoires were compared against a reference library of SARS-CoV-2-specific TCRs that had been generated with the MIRA antigen-specificity platform. Breadth was defined as the fraction of unique TCRs that were SARS-CoV-2-associated. Depth was defined as the fraction of total T cells that were SARS-CoV-2-associated. Using the MIRA data, each spike-specific TCR was mapped to the spike region that the TCR reacts to and placed in a CD4 or CD8 class. Log10-transformed breadth and depth values were compared by one-way ANOVA with Sidak's multiple comparisons tests. Drawn from immuneACCESS, this table holds only the in-frame rearrangements with V and J called that TCRdb kept. Clones are partly lost; checked studies trace under half to an unresolved V gene and leave the rest unexplained. The V and J calls and clone size were taken over from that table, and D and trimming were inferred from the DNA. A total of 190,000 or so clones appear in this sample, over 85% of them only once. Together, the top ten hold around 1% of the sample.

Study-level results and caveats: Spike-specific TCR breadth and depth rose significantly after two AZD1222 doses compared with day 0 and with MenACWY recipients. Because no samples from the day 14 peak response were available, repertoires could be characterized only after the peak T cell response. In the small 56-69-year group, the increase in depth fell short of significance, most likely because of low power. Participants were mostly white British, with more females than males. The authors suggested clonal diversity may have been underestimated. Conclusions about previously exposed vaccinees were limited because only 5 or 6 AZD1222 recipients were SARS-CoV-2 seropositive at baseline. Vaccine-associated CD4 TCRs spanned the whole spike protein, with dominant responses in regions 160-218 and 743-854. Reportedly, close to half of the unique spike-specific TCRs recognized epitopes lying outside the regions that are mutated in the B.1.351 and B.1.1.7 variants.

The chain joins TRBV6-2 or TRBV6-3 to TRBJ1-5; the D gene remains uncertain. The sample here was peripheral blood, taken 28 days after the second AZD1222 dose. The receptor comes from an adult who received the AZD1222 COVID-19 vaccine. At the DNA level, the sequence is TGTGCCAGCAGTTACCTCCAGATCGGTCAGCCCCAGCATTTT. The encoded protein is CASSYLQIGQPQHF.